Each of the 17 T cell receptor beta chains below was sequenced from the same sample in a study of blood T cell repertoires in COVID-19. Assay: immunoSEQ multiplex PCR; the TCRdb copy retains only in-frame clones and omits some. The top ten clones hold nearly 15% of a sample with 180,000 or so clones, 65% to 90% of them seen once. Sequencing was carried out using PBMCs or T cells enriched from blood (not recorded which). These receptors were collected from a man over 45 who had recovered from COVID-19.

This clone was seen ten or more times. This rearrangement joins TRBV29-1 to TRBJ2-6; unclear D gene. V dropped 3 bases and J dropped 2 bases, with 14 bases sitting between them. CDR1 and CDR2 from the germline V gene are SQVTM and ANQGSEA. The CDR3 length is 16 residues. The CDR3 reads CSVDSSGWTGANVLTF. CDR3 sequence (DNA): TGCAGCGTTGATTCATCGGGTTGGACTGGGGCCAACGTCCTGACTTTC. The variable domain in full, completed from reference TRBV29-1 and TRBJ2-6, reads SAVISQKPSRDICQRGTSLTIQCQVDSQVTMMFWYRQQPGQSLTLIATANQGSEATYESGFVIDKFPISRPNLTFSTLTVSNMSPEDSSIYLCSVDSSGWTGANVLTFGAGSRLTVL.

The V gene is TRBV5-5, the J gene TRBJ1-4; unclear D gene. CDR3 size: 13 residues. Germline values: CDR1 SGHKS, CDR2 YYEKEE (reference sequence). The V gene lost 2 bases and the J gene lost 5 bases, with 7 bases spanning the gap. The CDR3 sequence is CASSFRLNEKLFF. The CDR3 bases are TGTGCCAGCAGCTTCCGCCTAAATGAAAAACTGTTTTTT.

The gene calls are TRBV29-1 and TRBJ1-2, with 9 bases identical to TRBD1. Germline lookup yields CDR1 SQVTM and CDR2 ANQGSEA. V lost 6 bases to trimming and J lost 4 bases; unmatched junction nucleotides: 9. The CDR3 extends over 14 amino acids. The CDR3 DNA reads as TGCAGCGTCGATACAGGGGGCGCGGGCTATGGCTACACCTTC. It is translated as CSVDTGGAGYGYTF.

This clone was seen more than once but under ten times. Relative to the germline gene, one junction end is altered; a read error may explain this. The chain employs TRBV7-9 and TRBJ1-2, with 8 nucleotides matching TRBD1. Germline CDR1 and CDR2: SEHNR and FQNEAQ (reference sequence). The CDR3 is made up of 14 amino acids. DNA for the CDR3: TGTGCCAGCAGCTTAGCAGGTCAGGGGGCCGGGTATGACTTC. Residues: CASSLAGQGAGYDF.

The DNA of the CDR3 is TGTGCCAGCAGCCCATCAAACACCGGGGAGCTGTTTTTT. Protein product: CASSPSNTGELFF. V is TRBV7-8 and J is TRBJ2-2, with D unresolved. V was pared by 5 bases and J by 2 bases, with 6 bases between. Germline lookup yields CDR1 SGHVS and CDR2 FQNEAQ. This CDR3 contains 13 residues.

This clone was seen more than once but under ten times. V is TRBV5-1 and J is TRBJ2-2, with a possible D match to TRBD2 (5 bases). The CDR3 is made up of 15 amino acids. V lost 2 bases and J lost 5, with 13 bases in between. Per germline, CDR1 SGHRS and CDR2 YFSETQ. As DNA, the CDR3 is TGCGCCAGCAGCTTTGGGCCCCCGGGGACCGGGGAGCTGTTTTTT. Translation: CASSFGPPGTGELFF.

The V call is TRBV27, the J call TRBJ2-5; 10 bases are shared with TRBD2. The germline CDR1 and CDR2 sequences are MNHEY and SMNVEV (reference sequence). Trimming cost V 8 bases and J 3 bases; bases outside gene matches: 6. The CDR3 is made up of 14 amino acids. The DNA of the CDR3 is TGTGCCAGCCGTATCCTAGCGGGGGAAGAGACCCAGTACTTC. Translation: CASRILAGEETQYF.

The chain joins TRBV10-1 to TRBJ1-6; D remains ambiguous. V shed 4 bases and J shed 8 bases, with 12 bases lying between them. Germline loops: CDR1 WNHNN, CDR2 SYGVQD (reference sequence). CDR3 length: 14 amino acids. The CDR3 loop reads CASSARAGDSPLHF. The CDR3 nucleotides are TGCGCCAGCAGTGCCCGGGCCGGGGATTCACCCCTCCACTTT.

The V gene is TRBV27, the J gene TRBJ1-6; D is perhaps TRBD1 (5 bases). CDR1 is MNHEY and CDR2 is SMNVEV in the germline V gene (reference sequence). V lost 4 bases to trimming and J lost 4 bases, with 8 bases between them. The CDR3 length is 14 residues. The CDR3 sequence: CASSWGGYNSPLHF. CDR3 coding DNA: TGTGCCAGCAGTTGGGGGGGGTATAATTCACCCCTCCACTTT.

The chain recombines TRBV12-3 or TRBV12-4 with TRBJ1-2; TRBD1 is a possible D gene (6 bases). V shed 4 bases and J shed 4 bases, with 10 bases lying between them. The CDR3 sequence is 13 residues long. CDR3 loop: CASSSRTVYGYTF. The DNA of the CDR3 is TGTGCCAGCAGTTCTAGGACAGTCTATGGCTACACCTTC.

This clone was counted once. The chain combines TRBV28 with TRBJ1-2; the D is unclear. The CDR3 covers 13 residues. Germline lookup yields CDR1 MDHEN and CDR2 SYDVKM. V lost 8 bases and J 6 bases, leaving 16 bases between the germline ends. As DNA, the CDR3 is TGTGCCAGCGATCAGCGACCCAGCCATGGCTACACCTTC. Its protein is CASDQRPSHGYTF.

The chain's CDR3 is CASSLGQNQETQYF. For the CDR3, the DNA is TGTGCCAGCAGCTTAGGCCAGAACCAAGAGACCCAGTACTTC. The chain links TRBV7-8 to TRBJ2-5, with D unclear. V lost 1 base and J lost 0, with 6 bases in between. There are 14 residues in the CDR3. The germline gives CDR1 SGHVS, CDR2 FQNEAQ.

V gene TRBV18 combines with J gene TRBJ1-2; tentative D call: TRBD1 (5 bases). Trimming took 1 base from V and 8 from J, leaving 11 bases between them. The CDR3 spans 13 residues. CDR1 and CDR2 from the germline V gene are KGHSH and LQKENI. The CDR3 sequence: CASSPRPGEGYTF. The CDR3 coding sequence is TGTGCCAGCTCACCACGGCCGGGGGAGGGCTACACCTTC.

The chain combines TRBV5-6 with TRBJ2-7, with D possibly TRBD1 on 5 matching bases. V was shortened by 0 bases and J by 3 bases, with 7 bases between the two germline ends. This CDR3 contains 13 residues. The germline V gene has CDR1 SGHDT and CDR2 YYEEEE. In nucleotides, the CDR3 is TGTGCCAGCAGCTTGGAAGGACACTACGAGCAGTACTTC. It specifies CASSLEGHYEQYF.

The chain combines TRBV19 with TRBJ1-5; weak D call: TRBD1 (5 bases). From germline, CDR1 is LNHDA and CDR2 SQIVND (reference sequence). This CDR3 contains 13 residues. Trimming took 5 bases from V and 4 from J, leaving 9 bases between them. Here the CDR3 reads CASSLRQNQPQHF. In DNA form, the CDR3 reads TGTGCCAGTAGTCTCAGACAGAATCAGCCCCAGCATTTT.

This sequence joins TRBV7-9 and TRBJ2-7, with 7 nucleotides matching TRBD1. V trimming: 4 bases; J trimming: 2 bases; junction bases outside the gene matches: 8. CDR1 and CDR2 (germline): SEHNR, FQNEAQ (reference sequence). The CDR3 is 15 residues long. The CDR3 loop is CASSSSTGPTYEQYF. As DNA, the CDR3 is TGTGCCAGCAGCTCGTCGACAGGGCCGACCTACGAGCAGTACTTC.

V and J are TRBV9 and TRBJ2-3; TRBD2 aligns across 8 bases. Germline V lookup: CDR1 SGDLS, CDR2 YYNGEE. This CDR3 has 15 residues. J lost 4 bases, V lost 4 bases, and 8 bases had no gene match. CDR3 nucleotides: TGTGCCAGCAGCCCCGGCGGGGGGCCCCCAGATACGCAGTATTTT. Amino acids: CASSPGGGPPDTQYF.